Listed below are T cell receptor beta chains from one sample, sequenced in a study of Ad26.COV2.S vaccination and SARS-CoV-2 variants. Sequencing used immunoSEQ multiplex PCR; TCRdb keeps in-frame clones, though not all of them. The sample carries roughly 410,000 clones, approximately 83% recorded once. The source material was peripheral blood, sampled in a trial of Ad26.COV2.S vaccine versus placebo. The receptors originated from a person between 18 and 60 years old who received the Ad26.COV2.S COVID-19 vaccine or a placebo. CDR3s include the opening cysteine and the closing phenylalanine or tryptophan. The D gene is left open where the match is weak. The size entry is marked missing in some rows and otherwise reads once, few, many or a size class.

CDR3 length	V gene	D gene	clone size	J gene	CDR3 DNA	CDR3 protein
15	TRBV9	TRBD2	.	TRBJ2-2	TGTGCCAGCAGCGCCGGGAGGTCGAACACCGGGGAGCTGTTTTTT	CASSAGRSNTGELFF
14	TRBV11-2	.	.	TRBJ1-1	TGTGCCAGCAGCCCAACTCGAGGGGTCACTGAAGCTTTCTTT	CASSPTRGVTEAFF
11	TRBV5-1	.	.	TRBJ1-1	TGCGCCAGCACCGAAAACACTGAAGCTTTCTTT	CASTENTEAFF
11	TRBV20-1	.	.	TRBJ1-6	TGCAGTGCTAGGGGTTTAGTAGCCCTCCACTTT	CSARGLVALHF
14	TRBV6-5	TRBD1	once	TRBJ1-2	TGTGCCAGCGACCCGGGACAGACCAACTATGGCTACACCTTC	CASDPGQTNYGYTF
14	TRBV19	.	.	TRBJ1-2	TGTGCCAGTAGCCTCTCCTTTACTAACTATGGCTACACCTTC	CASSLSFTNYGYTF
14	TRBV7-8	.	.	TRBJ2-3	TGTGCCAGCAGCTTAGGAGACGGGAGTAATACGCAGTATTTT	CASSLGDGSNTQYF
21	TRBV12-5	TRBD1	.	TRBJ1-3	TGTGCTAGTGGACCAGGTCAGCGGGACAGGGGAATAGGACCCTCTGGAAACACCATATATTTT	CASGPGQRDRGIGPSGNTIYF
14	TRBV19	.	.	TRBJ2-7	TGTGCCAGTAGTATAGAGTTAGGGGTGGGAGAGCAGTACTTC	CASSIELGVGEQYF
17	TRBV7-8	TRBD1	.	TRBJ1-1	TGTGCCAGCAGCTTTTTAGGGACAGCCCAATCAAAGTCTCAAGCTTTCTTT	CASSFLGTAQSKSQAFF
15	TRBV6-2/TRBV6-3	.	many	TRBJ2-3	TGTGCCAGCAGTTCAGCTAGCAGTAGCACAGATACGCAGTATTTT	CASSSASSSTDTQYF
14	TRBV6-1	.	.	TRBJ2-3	TGTGCCAGCAGTGAACTCGACAACACAGATACGCAGTATTTT	CASSELDNTDTQYF
16	TRBV9	.	once	TRBJ2-2	TGTGCCAGCAGCGCCTCGGGGCGGGGAAACACCGGGGAGCTGTTTTTT	CASSASGRGNTGELFF
12	TRBV18	.	once	TRBJ1-1	TGTGCCAGCTCACCCCAGGGAAATGGAGCTTTCTTT	CASSPQGNGAFF
14	TRBV7-6	.	.	TRBJ1-4	TGTGCCAGCAGCCGAGGACACAGGAATGAAAAACTGTTTTTT	CASSRGHRNEKLFF
14	TRBV30	.	few	TRBJ1-3	TGTGCCTGTGCCGGATTCTTCTCTGGAAACACCATATATTTT	CACAGFFSGNTIYF
13	TRBV27	.	.	TRBJ1-2	TGTGCCAGCAGTTTAGGCAGAAACTATGGCTACACCTTC	CASSLGRNYGYTF
13	TRBV19	.	.	TRBJ1-2	TGTGCCAGTAGTAGACAGTTCCTCTATGGCTACACCTTC	CASSRQFLYGYTF
11	TRBV5-6	.	.	TRBJ1-2	TGTGCCAGCAGCTTGGCCAGCCGGCACACCTTC	CASSLASRHTF
15	TRBV9	TRBD1	few	TRBJ2-2	TGTGCCAGCAGCGGACAGGGGGCGAACACCGGGGAGCTGTTTTTT	CASSGQGANTGELFF
14	TRBV19	.	.	TRBJ1-1	TGTGCCAGTAGTATTGGACAGATGAACACTGAAGCTTTCTTT	CASSIGQMNTEAFF
13	TRBV27	TRBD2	.	TRBJ2-1	TGTGCCAGCAGTTCCGGACTAGTCAATGAGCAGTTCTTC	CASSSGLVNEQFF
15	TRBV6-6	.	.	TRBJ2-6	TGTGCCAGCAGTTACTCGGGGTCTGGGGCCAACGTCCTGACTTTC	CASSYSGSGANVLTF
18	TRBV14	.	.	TRBJ2-2	TGTGCCAGCAGCCAAGATAGTGGTAGCGGCCCAAACACCGGGGAGCTGTTTTTT	CASSQDSGSGPNTGELFF
15	TRBV7-2	TRBD2	.	TRBJ2-2	TGTGCCGCCCCAGCGGGGACCCAGAACACCGGGGAGCTGTTTTTT	CAAPAGTQNTGELFF
14	TRBV6-5	.	.	TRBJ1-2	TGTGCCAGCAGTCTCACACGTTTAAGCTATGGCTACACCTTC	CASSLTRLSYGYTF
12	TRBV18	.	.	TRBJ1-1	TGTGCCAGCTCACAGGTGAACACTGAAGCTTTCTTT	CASSQVNTEAFF
15	TRBV4-1	TRBD2	.	TRBJ2-1	TGCGCCAGCAGCCATAGCGGGGGACTAAACAATGAGCAGTTCTTC	CASSHSGGLNNEQFF